Presented here are 21 T cell receptor beta chains from one specimen sequenced in a study of cytomegalovirus exposure and HLA in healthy donors. Measured with immunoSEQ multiplex PCR; TCRdb has only the in-frame clones, and not every one. The profile shows 250,000 or so clones, around nine tenths of them singletons. The sequencing input was PBMCs. These TCRs come from a man younger than 30 in good health and CMV-seronegative.

CDR3 DNA sequence: TGTGCCAGCAGTTTTTCGTCCAGCTCCTACGAGCAGTACTTC. Translation gives CASSFSSSSYEQYF. This chain joins TRBV27 and TRBJ2-7; D remains ambiguous. Germline V gives CDR1 MNHEY, CDR2 SMNVEV (reference sequence). The CDR3 is made up of 14 amino acids. Trimming took off 3 bases at V and 0 bases at J, with 9 bases between the two ends.

Remarks on this clone: Additional DNA sequences in this sample encode the identical CDR3. The rearrangement joins TRBV7-2 to TRBJ2-7, with D perhaps TRBD2 (6 bases). The ends were cut back, 3 bases at V and 1 base at J, with 7 bases in the middle. The CDR3 has 13 amino acids. The germline CDR1 and CDR2 sequences are SGHTA and FQGNSA. CDR3 DNA: TGTGCCAGCAGCTTGAGCGGGTCCTACGAGCAGTACTTC. Amino acid sequence: CASSLSGSYEQYF.

The chain recombines TRBV27 with TRBJ1-1, with D uncertain. The CDR3 is 12 amino acids. The V end was cut by 4 bases, the J end by 3 bases, with 6 bases between. The germline V gene encodes CDR1 MNHEY and CDR2 SMNVEV (reference sequence). CDR3 amino acids: CASSSQDTEAFF. CDR3 in DNA: TGTGCCAGCAGTTCCCAGGACACTGAAGCTTTCTTT.

This chain connects TRBV7-2 to TRBJ2-4, with TRBD1 identical over 12 bases. This CDR3 has 16 amino acids. The ends lost 5 bases at V and 7 bases at J; junction bases unmatched: 9. Germline V gene sequence: CDR1 SGHTA, CDR2 FQGNSA. CDR3 loop: CASSPWDRGRENIQYF. The CDR3 nucleotides are TGTGCCAGCAGCCCCTGGGACAGGGGGCGCGAGAACATTCAGTACTTC.

The V and J genes are TRBV9 and TRBJ1-3, with a weak D call TRBD1 (5 bases). There are 18 residues in the CDR3. Germline values: CDR1 SGDLS, CDR2 YYNGEE. The V end was cut by 3 bases, the J end by 0 bases, with 19 bases between. The CDR3 loop reads CASSAYSSRGGSGNTIYF. The CDR3, as DNA: TGTGCCAGCAGCGCCTACTCTAGTAGGGGTGGCTCTGGAAACACCATATATTTT.

This chain joins TRBV7-2 and TRBJ1-5; 7 bases match TRBD1. This CDR3 is 17 amino acids long. The V gene's germline CDR1 is SGHTA and CDR2 FQGNSA. Unmatched junction bases numbered 11, after V lost 3 bases and J lost 3 bases. CDR3 DNA sequence: TGTGCCAGCAGCTTTAGACCACAGGGGCTCCACAATCAGCCCCAGCATTTT. Translation gives CASSFRPQGLHNQPQHF.

The gene calls are TRBV11-3 and TRBJ2-5; D possibly corresponds to TRBD1 (6 bases). Trimming took off 1 base at V and 5 bases at J, with 11 bases between the two ends. Germline-derived CDR1 and CDR2 are SGHNT and YENEEA. The CDR3 extends over 14 amino acids. The CDR3 nucleotides read TGTGCCAGCAGCTTAGGGACAGTGGATGAGACCCAGTACTTC. Translating gives CASSLGTVDETQYF. The entire variable domain, with the rest obtained from reference TRBV11-3 and TRBJ2-5, is as follows: EAGVVQSPRYKIIEKKQPVAFWCNPISGHNTLYWYLQNLGQGPELLIRYENEEAVDDSQLPKDRFSAERLKGVDSTLKIQPAELGDSAVYLCASSLGTVDETQYFGPGTRLLVL.

The chain has TRBV28 and TRBJ2-7; 7 bases line up with TRBD1. This CDR3 is 16 amino acids long. V lost 2 bases, J lost 1 base, and 8 bases stayed unmatched. Germline CDR1 is MDHEN and CDR2 is SYDVKM. CDR3 sequence (DNA): TGTGCCAGCAGTTTAAAACAACAGGGGTATTCCTACGAGCAGTACTTC. It specifies CASSLKQQGYSYEQYF.

The chain has TRBV5-8 and TRBJ1-1; tentatively, D is TRBD1 (5 bases). V lost 0 bases to trimming and J lost 4 bases, with 16 bases between them. The CDR3 consists of 16 residues. Germline CDR1 reads SGHTS; CDR2 reads YDEGEE. CDR3 DNA sequence: TGTGCCAGCAGCTTGGTGTCAGGGCTAGGGGTCACTGAAGCTTTCTTT. Amino acid sequence: CASSLVSGLGVTEAFF.

V usage is TRBV28 and J usage is TRBJ2-3; a possible D gene is TRBD1 (6 bases). The germline CDR1 and CDR2 sequences are MDHEN and SYDVKM. The CDR3 is made up of 15 amino acids. Trimming cost V 4 bases and J 1 base, with 12 bases left between them. The CDR3 DNA sequence: TGTGCCAGCAGTTCTCCGGGACACCGCACAGATACGCAGTATTTT. Residues: CASSSPGHRTDTQYF.

The V call is TRBV28, the J call TRBJ2-2; 7 nucleotides agree with TRBD2. Germline V gene lookup returns CDR1 MDHEN and CDR2 SYDVKM. The CDR3 contains 16 residues. The junction had 6 bases not matched to a gene; V was cut back by 3 bases and J by 2 bases. The CDR3 is CASSFYLAENTGELFF. In DNA form, the CDR3 reads TGTGCCAGCAGTTTTTACCTAGCGGAAAACACCGGGGAGCTGTTTTTT.

This rearrangement joins TRBV28 to TRBJ1-5; no clear D gene. Trimming cost V 3 bases and J 12 bases, with 9 bases left between them. CDR3 size: 11 residues. Germline CDR1 MDHEN, CDR2 SYDVKM. CDR3 coding DNA: TGTGCCAGCAGTTTCGGACTCAGCCAGCATTTT. Its protein product is CASSFGLSQHF. Looking up the rest from reference TRBV28 and TRBJ1-5 gives the full variable domain: DVKVTQSSRYLVKRTGEKVFLECVQDMDHENMFWYRQDPGLGLRLIYFSYDVKMKEKGDIPEGYSVSREKKERFSLILESASTNQTSMYLCASSFGLSQHFGDGTRLSIL.

This clone was seen once. The V gene is TRBV18, the J gene TRBJ1-6, with D hard to call. The V and J ends lost 2 bases and 6 bases respectively, with 14 bases between them. Per the germline V gene, CDR1 is KGHSH and CDR2 is LQKENI. The CDR3 runs 16 residues. The CDR3 here is CASSPSGAGSNSPLHF. The CDR3 DNA follows: TGTGCCAGCTCACCAAGCGGCGCAGGTTCTAATTCACCCCTCCACTTT.

The gene calls are TRBV19 and TRBJ2-7; the D gene is possibly TRBD2 (5 bases). CDR3 length equals 14 residues. Per the germline V gene, CDR1 is LNHDA and CDR2 is SQIVND (reference sequence). The ends were cut back, 5 bases at V and 6 bases at J, with 17 bases in the middle. DNA for the CDR3: TGTGCCAGTAGTCTAGGACCGGGGTCAACCGAGCAGTACTTC. Translating it yields CASSLGPGSTEQYF.

The V gene is TRBV5-5, the J gene TRBJ2-7; 8 bases align to TRBD2. Trimming cost V 4 bases and J 3 bases; bases outside gene matches: 21. Germline V gives CDR1 SGHKS, CDR2 YYEKEE (reference sequence). CDR3 length: 19 amino acids. This CDR3 is CASSVFRPTTSGRGYEQYF. In DNA form, the CDR3 reads TGTGCCAGCAGCGTTTTCCGACCAACTACTAGCGGTCGGGGCTACGAGCAGTACTTC.

This sequence joins TRBV9 and TRBJ2-3, with D tentatively TRBD1 (5 bases). Trimming pared 0 bases from V and 2 bases from J, leaving 13 bases between. This CDR3 comprises 16 residues. Germline V gene lookup returns CDR1 SGDLS and CDR2 YYNGEE. The CDR3 loop is CASSVAHRTFTDTQYF. Written as DNA, the CDR3 is TGTGCCAGCAGCGTAGCCCACAGGACGTTCACAGATACGCAGTATTTT.

V gene TRBV11-2 combines with J gene TRBJ2-5; weak D call: TRBD1 (6 bases). V gave up 2 bases and J gave up 5 bases, with 18 bases separating them. The length of the CDR3 is 16 residues. Germline assignment: CDR1 SGHAT and CDR2 FQNNGV. The chain's CDR3 is CASSLRQGRVRETQYF. CDR3 DNA sequence: TGTGCCAGCAGCTTACGGCAGGGGAGAGTACGGGAGACCCAGTACTTC.

V gene TRBV5-5 combines with J gene TRBJ2-5, with 12 bases that match TRBD2. The V gene's germline CDR1 is SGHKS and CDR2 YYEKEE (reference sequence). V lost 6 bases to trimming and J lost 5 bases; unmatched junction nucleotides: 14. The CDR3 has 17 amino acids. This chain's CDR3 is CASIRALAGGGAETQYF. The CDR3 DNA reads as TGTGCCAGCATACGGGCACTAGCGGGAGGCGGGGCGGAGACCCAGTACTTC.

The V gene is TRBV4-3, the J gene TRBJ1-1, with D maybe TRBD1 (6 bases). The CDR3 has 12 residues. Trimming removed 3 bases at V and 11 bases at J, with 13 bases between. Germline V CDR1 and CDR2: LGHNA, YSLEER. CDR3 DNA: TGCGCCAGCAGCCAGGCCGGGACACAGGCTTTCTTT. The encoded protein is CASSQAGTQAFF.

The gene calls are TRBV9 and TRBJ1-5; TRBD1 agrees at 9 bases. Germline-derived CDR1 and CDR2 are SGDLS and YYNGEE. The CDR3 spans 15 residues. V lost 4 bases to trimming and J lost 5 bases; unmatched junction nucleotides: 7. The DNA of the CDR3 is TGTGCCAGCAGCTTTAGCGGGGACAGGGATCAGCCCCAGCATTTT. Translating gives CASSFSGDRDQPQHF.

This rearrangement joins TRBV28 to TRBJ1-1; a possible D gene is TRBD1 (6 bases). The CDR3 consists of 13 residues. V lost 3 bases and J 10 bases, leaving 15 bases between the germline ends. Looked up from germline, CDR1 is MDHEN and CDR2 is SYDVKM. CDR3 in amino acids: CASSLVQGFRAFF. CDR3 nucleotide sequence: TGTGCCAGCAGTTTGGTACAGGGATTTCGAGCTTTCTTT.